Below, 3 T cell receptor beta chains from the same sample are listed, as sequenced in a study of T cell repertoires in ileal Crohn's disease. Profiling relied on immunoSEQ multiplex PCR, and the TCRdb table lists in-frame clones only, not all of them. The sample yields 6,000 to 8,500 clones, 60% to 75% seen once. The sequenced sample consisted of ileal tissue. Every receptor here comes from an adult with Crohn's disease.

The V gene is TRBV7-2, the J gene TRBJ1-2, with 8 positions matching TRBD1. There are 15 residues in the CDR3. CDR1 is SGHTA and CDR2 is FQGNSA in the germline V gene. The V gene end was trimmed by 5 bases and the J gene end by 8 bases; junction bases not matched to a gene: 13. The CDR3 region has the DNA TGTGCCAGCAGCAGATTCTTACAGGGGGATAACGGCTACACCTTC. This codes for CASSRFLQGDNGYTF.

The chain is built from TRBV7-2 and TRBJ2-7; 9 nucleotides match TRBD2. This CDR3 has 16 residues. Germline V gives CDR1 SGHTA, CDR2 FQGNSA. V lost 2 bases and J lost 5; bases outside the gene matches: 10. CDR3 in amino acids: CASSLSPVAGGHEQYF. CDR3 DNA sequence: TGTGCCAGCAGCTTATCTCCCGTTGCGGGGGGGCACGAGCAGTACTTC.

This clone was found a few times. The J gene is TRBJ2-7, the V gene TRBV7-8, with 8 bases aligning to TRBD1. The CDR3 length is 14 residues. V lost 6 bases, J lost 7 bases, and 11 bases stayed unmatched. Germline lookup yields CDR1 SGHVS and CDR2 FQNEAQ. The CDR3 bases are TGTGCCAGCAGGCCGACAGGGGCCCCTAATGAGCAGTACTTC. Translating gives CASRPTGAPNEQYF.